Following are 23 T cell receptor beta chains from one sample sequenced in a study of blood T cell repertoires in COVID-19. Only in-frame clones appear in the TCRdb table, and some are missing; sequencing was by immunoSEQ multiplex PCR. Among about 200,000 clones listed, roughly 91% were seen once. Material: peripheral blood. All receptors come from a middle-aged man with active or convalescent COVID-19.

The V gene is TRBV2, the J gene TRBJ2-1; 7 nucleotides match TRBD2. In germline, CDR1 is SNHLY, CDR2 FYNNEI. V shed 4 bases, J shed 6 bases, and the junction held 6 bases outside the gene matches. The CDR3 totals 14 residues. CDR3 nucleotide sequence: TGTGCCAGCAGTGCTTCGGGACTACCCAATGAGCAGTTCTTC. This sequence encodes CASSASGLPNEQFF.

This chain connects TRBV21-1 to TRBJ2-3; TRBD2 is the table's D call, not checked against the DNA. TRBV21-1 is annotated as a pseudogene. This CDR3 is 17 amino acids long. The CDR3 loop is CASSKGGAGGETDTQYF. CDR3 sequence (DNA): TGTGCCAGCAGCAAAGGAGGAGCGGGGGGGGAAACAGATACGCAGTATTTT.

The rearrangement links TRBV4-1 to TRBJ2-1; 11 bases align to TRBD2. V trimming: 5 bases; J trimming: 7 bases; junction bases outside the gene matches: 7. CDR1 and CDR2 (germline): MGHRA, YSYEKL. The CDR3 is made up of 15 amino acids. The CDR3 sequence is CASSSLAGGRNEQFF. The CDR3 DNA sequence: TGCGCCAGCAGCTCTCTAGCGGGGGGCCGTAATGAGCAGTTCTTC.

The genes are TRBV4-3 and TRBJ2-3; a possible D gene is TRBD1 (6 bases). The CDR3 runs to 15 residues. Germline V gives CDR1 LGHNA, CDR2 YSLEER. The V gene lost 3 bases and the J gene lost 3 bases, with 13 bases spanning the gap. CDR3 nucleotides: TGCGCCAGCAGCCAGGGACATAGGGAGACAGATACGCAGTATTTT. This codes for CASSQGHRETDTQYF.

The chain uses TRBV6-1 and TRBJ2-1; D possibly corresponds to TRBD1 (5 bases). Trimming took 1 base from V and 12 from J, leaving 10 bases between them. The CDR3 length is 12 residues. Germline CDR1 MNHNS, CDR2 SASEGT. The CDR3 nucleotides read TGTGCCAGCAGTGAAGGAAGGGGCGGGCAGTTCTTC. It codes for CASSEGRGGQFF.

CDR3 sequence (DNA): TGTGCCAGCAGTCCCAGCCGATTCGGGGAAAAACTGTTTTTT. Amino acids: CASSPSRFGEKLFF. The chain uses TRBV28 and TRBJ1-4; D gene uncertain. Between the trimmed V and J ends, which lost 5 bases and 8 bases, there was a span of 15 bases. The CDR3 consists of 14 residues. Per germline, CDR1 MDHEN and CDR2 SYDVKM.

The rearrangement links TRBV5-6 to TRBJ1-1, with D uncertain. The CDR3 is 12 residues long. Germline V gene data show CDR1 as SGHDT and CDR2 as YYEEEE. Trimming shortened V by 2 bases and J by 6 bases, and 8 bases separated the two germline ends. The CDR3 region is CASSFGVAEAFF. CDR3 sequence (DNA): TGTGCCAGCAGCTTTGGAGTCGCTGAAGCTTTCTTT.

The chain has TRBV18 and TRBJ2-1, with TRBD2 identical over 10 bases. Trimming took 6 bases from V and 3 from J; bases not matched to a gene: 11. The CDR3 runs to 17 residues. Germline V gene sequence: CDR1 KGHSH, CDR2 LQKENI. Here the CDR3 DNA reads TGTGCCAGCTCTACCACCAGCGGGGGGGCAGGCTACAATGAGCAGTTCTTC. Protein: CASSTTSGGAGYNEQFF.

This sequence joins TRBV7-8 and TRBJ1-6, with D tentatively TRBD1 (5 bases). Germline CDR1 reads SGHVS; CDR2 reads FQNEAQ. This CDR3 has 14 amino acids. The V and J ends lost 4 bases and 6 bases respectively, with 10 bases between them. The DNA of the CDR3 is TGTGCCAGCAGCTATGAGACAGTTAATTCACCCCTCCACTTT. Translation: CASSYETVNSPLHF.

The V and J genes are TRBV7-2 and TRBJ1-1, with D uncertain. Per the germline V gene, CDR1 is SGHTA and CDR2 is FQGNSA. The V gene lost 2 bases and the J gene lost 6 bases, with 13 bases spanning the gap. The length of the CDR3 is 14 residues. CDR3 protein: CASSLSKGRSEAFF. The DNA for the CDR3 is TGTGCCAGCAGCTTAAGTAAAGGGAGATCTGAAGCTTTCTTT.

The chain is built from TRBV4-2 and TRBJ1-5; D is ambiguous. Germline V lookup: CDR1 LGHNA, CDR2 YNFKEQ. Between the trimmed V and J ends, which lost 0 bases and 3 bases, there was a span of 12 bases. This CDR3 region has 16 residues. The CDR3 coding sequence is TGTGCCAGCAGCCAAGAGGGATCGGGAGCCAATCAGCCCCAGCATTTT. Translating gives CASSQEGSGANQPQHF.

A note on this clone: The identical CDR3 is also encoded by other nucleotide sequences in the sample. The V call is TRBV28, the J call TRBJ1-1, with D unclear. Trimming took off 3 bases at V and 1 base at J, with 6 bases between the two ends. The CDR3 consists of 13 residues. The germline gives CDR1 MDHEN, CDR2 SYDVKM. CDR3 sequence reads: CASSFRGNTEAFF. In DNA form, the CDR3 reads TGTGCCAGCAGTTTTCGCGGGAACACTGAAGCTTTCTTT.

This clone was picked up a small number of times. The J gene is TRBJ2-5, the V gene TRBV3-1 (or the pseudogene TRBV3-2), with 7 bases fitting TRBD2. V was clipped by 3 bases and J by 0 bases; unmatched bases: 4. This CDR3 has 15 amino acids. In germline, CDR1 is LGHDT, CDR2 YNNKEL (reference sequence). The CDR3 bases are TGTGCCAGCAGCCAGGGAGGGATTTACCAAGAGACCCAGTACTTC. Translating it yields CASSQGGIYQETQYF.

The chain has TRBV23-1 and TRBJ2-7; 9 bases agree with TRBD1. TRBV23-1 is noted as an ORF with a role that remains uncertain. The J segment lost 5 bases and the V segment lost 7 bases, leaving 9 bases of the junction unmatched. CDR3 length equals 14 residues. Here the CDR3 DNA reads TGCGCCAGCACCCTGGGGACAGGGAGGAACGAGCAGTACTTC. Translation: CASTLGTGRNEQYF.

This rearrangement joins TRBV24-1 to TRBJ2-3; 10 bases are a match to TRBD1. Germline CDR1 is KGHDR and CDR2 is SFDVKD. The trim removed 4 bases at V and 7 bases at J, leaving 7 bases unmatched. The CDR3 extends over 15 amino acids. Here the CDR3 DNA reads TGTGCCACCAGTGACGGACAGGGGGTTTCATATACGCAGTATTTT. Its protein product is CATSDGQGVSYTQYF.

This chain uses TRBV11-2 with TRBJ2-5, with 8 bases lining up with TRBD1. From germline, CDR1 is SGHAT and CDR2 FQNNGV. This CDR3 is 16 amino acids long. J gave up 2 bases and V 5 bases, and 10 bases lay outside the gene matches. CDR3 residues: CASSPMGTGLQETQYF. CDR3 coding DNA: TGTGCCAGCAGCCCCATGGGGACAGGTTTACAAGAGACCCAGTACTTC.

This clone was counted a few times. The chain uses TRBV10-3 and TRBJ2-2, with 11 positions matching TRBD1. The CDR3 totals 14 residues. In germline, CDR1 is ENHRY, CDR2 SYGVKD. V trimming: 7 bases; J trimming: 3 bases; junction bases outside the gene matches: 1. The CDR3 nucleotides are TGTGCCATCAAGGGACAGGGGGACACCGGGGAGCTGTTTTTT. Translation: CAIKGQGDTGELFF.

V is TRBV30 and J is TRBJ2-3, with 12 nucleotides matching TRBD2. From germline, CDR1 is GTSNPN and CDR2 SVGIG (reference sequence). Trimming removed 3 bases from V and 0 bases from J; junction bases left unmatched: 10. CDR3 length equals 18 residues. CDR3 loop: CAWSGLAGFFTSTDTQYF. The CDR3 bases are TGTGCCTGGAGCGGACTAGCGGGATTCTTTACTAGCACAGATACGCAGTATTTT. Based on the CDR3 plus reference TRBV30 and TRBJ2-3, the full variable domain is SQTIHQWPATLVQPVGSPLSLECTVEGTSNPNLYWYRQAAGRGLQLLFYSVGIGQISSEVPQNLSASRPQDRQFILSSKKLLLSDSGFYLCAWSGLAGFFTSTDTQYFGPGTRLTVL.

The chain combines TRBV9 with TRBJ2-1, with 11 positions matching TRBD2. CDR3 length equals 16 residues. The V segment lost 0 bases and the J segment 7 bases; nucleotides outside the gene matches: 6. The germline CDR1 and CDR2 sequences are SGDLS and YYNGEE. This CDR3 is CASSVVGTSGTNEQFF. The CDR3 bases are TGTGCCAGCAGCGTAGTAGGGACTAGCGGAACGAATGAGCAGTTCTTC.

V usage is TRBV4-2 and J usage is TRBJ1-5, with a tentative D call TRBD1 (6 bases). Germline CDR1 is LGHNA and CDR2 is YNFKEQ. V lost 0 bases and J 3 bases, leaving 9 bases between the germline ends. This CDR3 spans 15 amino acids. In nucleotides, the CDR3 is TGTGCCAGCAGCCAAGATTCAGGGGTCAATCAGCCCCAGCATTTT. It encodes CASSQDSGVNQPQHF.

The chain recombines TRBV29-1 with TRBJ2-3; 10 nucleotides line up with TRBD2. The germline V gene encodes CDR1 SQVTM and CDR2 ANQGSEA. Trimming at V came to 8 bases and at J to 3 bases, leaving 8 bases not matched to a gene. The CDR3 runs 14 residues. The CDR3 here is CSTQASGSTDTQYF. The CDR3 DNA follows: TGCAGCACGCAGGCTAGCGGGAGTACAGATACGCAGTATTTT.

There are a few counts of this clone. The V and J genes are TRBV12-3 or TRBV12-4 and TRBJ2-1; tentatively, D is TRBD1 (5 bases). This CDR3 contains 13 residues. V was clipped by 5 bases and J by 0 bases, with 5 bases between them. The CDR3 region is CASSDSSYNEQFF. The CDR3 DNA is TGTGCCAGCAGTGACAGCTCCTACAATGAGCAGTTCTTC.

A few counts support this clone. V and J are TRBV7-9 and TRBJ1-5, with a possible D match to TRBD1 (5 bases). There are 15 residues in the CDR3. The germline V and J ends were trimmed by 0 bases and 3 bases, with 9 bases remaining between them. Per germline, CDR1 SEHNR and CDR2 FQNEAQ (reference sequence). CDR3 sequence reads: CASSLAGGTNQPQHF. The CDR3 bases are TGTGCCAGCAGCTTAGCGGGGGGGACCAATCAGCCCCAGCATTTT.